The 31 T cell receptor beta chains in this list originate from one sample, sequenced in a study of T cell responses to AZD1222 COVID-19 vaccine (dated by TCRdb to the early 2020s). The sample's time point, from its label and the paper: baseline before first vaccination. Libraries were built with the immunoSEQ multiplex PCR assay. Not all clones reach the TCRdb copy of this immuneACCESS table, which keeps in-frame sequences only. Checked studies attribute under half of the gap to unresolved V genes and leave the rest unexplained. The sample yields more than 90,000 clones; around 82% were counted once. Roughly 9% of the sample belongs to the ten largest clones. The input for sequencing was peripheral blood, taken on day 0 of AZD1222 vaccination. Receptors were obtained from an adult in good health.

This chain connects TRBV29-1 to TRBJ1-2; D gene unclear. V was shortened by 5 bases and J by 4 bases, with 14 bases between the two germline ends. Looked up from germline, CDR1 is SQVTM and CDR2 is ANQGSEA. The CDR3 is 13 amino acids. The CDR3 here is CSVWDGDIYGYTF. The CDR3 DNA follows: TGCAGCGTTTGGGATGGAGATATCTATGGCTACACCTTC. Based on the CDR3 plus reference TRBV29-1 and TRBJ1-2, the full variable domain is SAVISQKPSRDICQRGTSLTIQCQVDSQVTMMFWYRQQPGQSLTLIATANQGSEATYESGFVIDKFPISRPNLTFSTLTVSNMSPEDSSIYLCSVWDGDIYGYTFGSGTRLTVV.

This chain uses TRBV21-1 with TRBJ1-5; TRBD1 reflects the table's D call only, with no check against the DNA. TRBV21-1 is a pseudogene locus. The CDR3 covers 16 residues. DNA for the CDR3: TGTGCCAGCAGCATCCCCCGCAGGGGGCCAAGTCAGCCCCAGCATTTT. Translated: CASSIPRRGPSQPQHF.

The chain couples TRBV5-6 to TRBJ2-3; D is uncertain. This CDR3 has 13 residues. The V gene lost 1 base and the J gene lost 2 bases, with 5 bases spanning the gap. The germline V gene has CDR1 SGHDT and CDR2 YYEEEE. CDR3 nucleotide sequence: TGTGCCAGCAGCTTGTCAGACACAGATACGCAGTATTTT. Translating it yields CASSLSDTDTQYF. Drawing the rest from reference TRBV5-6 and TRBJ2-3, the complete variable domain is DAGVTQSPTHLIKTRGQQVTLRCSPKSGHDTVSWYQQALGQGPQFIFQYYEEEERQRGNFPDRFSGHQFPNYSSELNVNALLLGDSALYLCASSLSDTDTQYFGPGTRLTVL.

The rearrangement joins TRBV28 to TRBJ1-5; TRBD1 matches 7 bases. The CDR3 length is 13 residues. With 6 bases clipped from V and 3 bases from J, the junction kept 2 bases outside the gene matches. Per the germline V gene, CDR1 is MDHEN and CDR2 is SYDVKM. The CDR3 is CASRDRLNQPQHF. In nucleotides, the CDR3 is TGTGCCAGCAGGGACAGGCTCAATCAGCCCCAGCATTTT.

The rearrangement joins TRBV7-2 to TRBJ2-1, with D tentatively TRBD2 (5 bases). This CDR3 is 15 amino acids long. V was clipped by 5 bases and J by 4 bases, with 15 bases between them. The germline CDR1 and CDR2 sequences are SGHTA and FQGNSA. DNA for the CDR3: TGTGCCAGCAGCCTTGGTTGGAGGAATTACAATGAGCAGTTCTTC. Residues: CASSLGWRNYNEQFF.

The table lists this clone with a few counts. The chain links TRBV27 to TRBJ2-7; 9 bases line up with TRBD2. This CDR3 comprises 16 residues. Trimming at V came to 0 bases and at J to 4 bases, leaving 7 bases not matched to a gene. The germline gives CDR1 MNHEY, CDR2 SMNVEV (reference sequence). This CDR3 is CASSLSGTSPFYEQYF. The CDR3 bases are TGTGCCAGCAGTTTATCGGGGACTAGCCCTTTTTACGAGCAGTACTTC.

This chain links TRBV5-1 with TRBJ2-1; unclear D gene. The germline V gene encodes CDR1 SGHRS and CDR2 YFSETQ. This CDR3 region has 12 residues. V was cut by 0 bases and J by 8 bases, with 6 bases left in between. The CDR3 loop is CASSLEFYEQFF. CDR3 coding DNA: TGCGCCAGCAGCTTGGAGTTTTATGAGCAGTTCTTC.

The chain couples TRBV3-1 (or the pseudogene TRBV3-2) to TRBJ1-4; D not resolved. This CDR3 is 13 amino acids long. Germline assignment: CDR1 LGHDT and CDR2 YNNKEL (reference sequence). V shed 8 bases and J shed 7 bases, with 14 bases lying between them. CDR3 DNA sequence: TGTGCCAGCCGGAGTACGAATTTTGAAAAACTGTTTTTT. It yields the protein CASRSTNFEKLFF.

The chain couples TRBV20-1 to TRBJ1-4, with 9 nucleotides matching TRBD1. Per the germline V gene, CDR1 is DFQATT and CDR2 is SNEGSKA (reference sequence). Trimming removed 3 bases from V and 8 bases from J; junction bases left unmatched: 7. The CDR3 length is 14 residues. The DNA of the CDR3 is TGCAGTGCTAGTCGGACAGGGGAGGGGGAAAAACTGTTTTTT. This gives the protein CSASRTGEGEKLFF.

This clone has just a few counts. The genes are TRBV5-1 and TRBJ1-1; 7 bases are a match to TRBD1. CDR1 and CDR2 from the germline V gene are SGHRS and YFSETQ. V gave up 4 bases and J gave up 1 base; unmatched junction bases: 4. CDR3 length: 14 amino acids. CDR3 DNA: TGCGCCAGCAGCAGCGGACAGGAGAACACTGAAGCTTTCTTT. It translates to CASSSGQENTEAFF.

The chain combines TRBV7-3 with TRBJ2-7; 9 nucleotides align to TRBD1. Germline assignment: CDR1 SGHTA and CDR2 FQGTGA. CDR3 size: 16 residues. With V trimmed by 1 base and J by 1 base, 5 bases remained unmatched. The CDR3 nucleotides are TGTGCCAGCAGCTTAAGTGGGACAGGGCCATCCTACGAGCAGTACTTC. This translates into CASSLSGTGPSYEQYF.

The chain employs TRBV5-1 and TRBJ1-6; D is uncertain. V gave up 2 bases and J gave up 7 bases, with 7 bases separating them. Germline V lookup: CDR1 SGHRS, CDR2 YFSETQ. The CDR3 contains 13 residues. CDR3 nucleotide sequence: TGCGCCAGCAGCTTAGGTGAAAATTCACCCCTCCACTTT. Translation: CASSLGENSPLHF.

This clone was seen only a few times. CDR3 sequence reads: CASSLGQGESRGYTF. The DNA for the CDR3 is TGCGCCAGCAGCCTCGGACAGGGTGAGAGTAGAGGCTACACCTTC. The chain recombines TRBV5-1 with TRBJ1-2; 8 bases line up with TRBD1. CDR3 size: 15 residues. V shed 4 bases, J shed 8 bases, and the junction held 13 bases outside the gene matches. Germline CDR1 SGHRS, CDR2 YFSETQ.

CDR3 amino acids: CASSASGTANTGELFF. The DNA for the CDR3 is TGTGCCAGCAGCGCATCCGGGACGGCCAACACCGGGGAGCTGTTTTTT. The chain uses TRBV7-3 and TRBJ2-2, with D perhaps being TRBD1 or TRBD2 (5 bases each). V was clipped by 5 bases and J by 2 bases, with 15 bases between them. The CDR3 is 16 amino acids. The germline CDR1 and CDR2 sequences are SGHTA and FQGTGA.

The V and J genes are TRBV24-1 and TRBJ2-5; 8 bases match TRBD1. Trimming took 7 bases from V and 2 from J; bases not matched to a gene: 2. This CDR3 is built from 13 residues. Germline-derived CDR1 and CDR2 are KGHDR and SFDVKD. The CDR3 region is CATSGQGQETQYF. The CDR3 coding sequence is TGTGCCACCAGCGGACAGGGTCAAGAGACCCAGTACTTC.

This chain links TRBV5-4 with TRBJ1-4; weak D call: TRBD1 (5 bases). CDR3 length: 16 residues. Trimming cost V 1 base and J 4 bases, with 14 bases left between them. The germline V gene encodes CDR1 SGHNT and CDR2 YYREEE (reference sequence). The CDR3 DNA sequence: TGTGCCAGCAGCTTGAGATTGACGGGACGTAATGAAAAACTGTTTTTT. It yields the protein CASSLRLTGRNEKLFF.

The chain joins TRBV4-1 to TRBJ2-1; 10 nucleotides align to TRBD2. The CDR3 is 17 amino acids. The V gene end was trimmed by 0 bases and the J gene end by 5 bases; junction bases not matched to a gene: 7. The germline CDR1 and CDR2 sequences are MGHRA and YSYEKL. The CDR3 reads CASSQDWASGGNNEQFF. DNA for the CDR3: TGCGCCAGCAGCCAAGATTGGGCTAGCGGGGGCAACAATGAGCAGTTCTTC.

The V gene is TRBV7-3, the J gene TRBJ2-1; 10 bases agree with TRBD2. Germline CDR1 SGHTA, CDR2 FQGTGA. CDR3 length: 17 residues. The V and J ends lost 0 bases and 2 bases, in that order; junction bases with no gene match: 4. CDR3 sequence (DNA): TGTGCCAGCAGCTTAACGGGTAGCGGGAGGACCTACAATGAGCAGTTCTTC. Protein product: CASSLTGSGRTYNEQFF. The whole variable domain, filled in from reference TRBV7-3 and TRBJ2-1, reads GAGVSQTPSNKVTEKGKYVELRCDPISGHTALYWYRQSLGQGPEFLIYFQGTGAADDSGLPNDRFFAVRPEGSVSTLKIQRTERGDSAVYLCASSLTGSGRTYNEQFFGPGTRLTVL.

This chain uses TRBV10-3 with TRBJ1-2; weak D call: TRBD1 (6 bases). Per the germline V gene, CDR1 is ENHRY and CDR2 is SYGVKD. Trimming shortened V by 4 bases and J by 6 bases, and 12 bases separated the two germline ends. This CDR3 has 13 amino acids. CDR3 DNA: TGTGCCATCAGTGGGGGGGCCGGCGATGGCTACACCTTC. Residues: CAISGGAGDGYTF.

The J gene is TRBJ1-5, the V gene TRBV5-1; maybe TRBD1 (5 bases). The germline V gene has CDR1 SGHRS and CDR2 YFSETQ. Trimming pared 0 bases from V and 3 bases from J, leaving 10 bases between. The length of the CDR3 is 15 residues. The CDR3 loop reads CASSLDGGVNQPQHF. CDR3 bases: TGCGCCAGCAGCTTGGATGGGGGAGTCAATCAGCCCCAGCATTTT.

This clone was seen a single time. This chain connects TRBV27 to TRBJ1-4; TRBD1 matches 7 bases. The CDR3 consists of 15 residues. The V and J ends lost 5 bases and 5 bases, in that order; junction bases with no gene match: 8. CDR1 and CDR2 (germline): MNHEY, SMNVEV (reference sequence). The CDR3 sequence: CASSRAGGWNEKLFF. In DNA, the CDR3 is TGTGCCAGCAGTAGGGCAGGGGGGTGGAATGAAAAACTGTTTTTT.

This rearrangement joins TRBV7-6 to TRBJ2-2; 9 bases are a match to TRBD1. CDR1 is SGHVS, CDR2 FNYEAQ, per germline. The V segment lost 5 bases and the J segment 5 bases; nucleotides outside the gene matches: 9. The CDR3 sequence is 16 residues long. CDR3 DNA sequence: TGTGCCAGCAGCCCAGGACAGGGGTTGAGAACCGGGGAGCTGTTTTTT. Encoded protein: CASSPGQGLRTGELFF.

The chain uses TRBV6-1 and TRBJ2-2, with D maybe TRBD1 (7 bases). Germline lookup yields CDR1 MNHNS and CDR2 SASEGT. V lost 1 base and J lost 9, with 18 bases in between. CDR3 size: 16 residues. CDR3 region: CASSEGLAGGFRELFF. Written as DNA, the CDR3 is TGTGCCAGCAGTGAAGGGTTGGCAGGGGGGTTTAGGGAGCTGTTTTTT.

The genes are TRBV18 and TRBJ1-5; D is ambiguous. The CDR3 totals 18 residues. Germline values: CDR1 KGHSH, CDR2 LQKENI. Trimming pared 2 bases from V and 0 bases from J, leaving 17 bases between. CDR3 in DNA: TGTGCCAGCTCACCATTGCAAGCCAGTCAAAATAGCAATCAGCCCCAGCATTTT. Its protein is CASSPLQASQNSNQPQHF.

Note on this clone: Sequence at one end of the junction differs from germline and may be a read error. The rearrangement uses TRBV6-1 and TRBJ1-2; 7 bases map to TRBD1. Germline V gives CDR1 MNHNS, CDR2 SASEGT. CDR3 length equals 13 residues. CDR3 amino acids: CASREGGNYGYTF. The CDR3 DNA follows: TGTGCCAGCAGAGAAGGGGGCAACTATGGCTACACCTTC.

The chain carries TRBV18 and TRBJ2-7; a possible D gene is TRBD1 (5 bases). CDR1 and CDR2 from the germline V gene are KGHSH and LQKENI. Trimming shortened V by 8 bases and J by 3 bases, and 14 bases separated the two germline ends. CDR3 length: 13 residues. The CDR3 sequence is CASRSTAYYEQYF. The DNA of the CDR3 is TGTGCCAGCCGATCGACAGCTTACTACGAGCAGTACTTC.

The CDR3 DNA follows: TGTGCCAGTAGTAGGACGGGTGGGAGTTATAGCAATCAGCCCCAGCATTTT. Residues: CASSRTGGSYSNQPQHF. V usage is TRBV19 and J usage is TRBJ1-5; no reliable D call. Between the trimmed V and J ends, which lost 4 bases and 0 bases, there was a span of 16 bases. Per the germline V gene, CDR1 is LNHDA and CDR2 is SQIVND (reference sequence). The CDR3 is 17 amino acids. Full variable domain (outside the CDR3, taken from reference TRBV19 and TRBJ1-5): DGGITQSPKYLFRKEGQNVTLSCEQNLNHDAMYWYRQDPGQGLRLIYYSQIVNDFQKGDIAEGYSVSREKKESFPLTVTSAQKNPTAFYLCASSRTGGSYSNQPQHFGDGTRLSIL.

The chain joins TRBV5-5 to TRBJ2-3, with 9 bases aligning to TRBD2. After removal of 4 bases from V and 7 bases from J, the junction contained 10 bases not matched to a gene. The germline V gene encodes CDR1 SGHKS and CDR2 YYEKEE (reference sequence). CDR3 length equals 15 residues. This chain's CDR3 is CASSPPAGGPNTQYF. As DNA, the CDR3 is TGTGCCAGCAGCCCCCCGGCGGGAGGGCCAAATACGCAGTATTTT.

The CDR3 is CASSYQGAGYGYTF. CDR3 nucleotide sequence: TGTGCCAGCAGTTACCAGGGAGCGGGCTATGGCTACACCTTC. This chain links TRBV6-5 with TRBJ1-2; tentative D call: TRBD1 (5 bases). CDR3 length: 14 amino acids. Germline V gene data show CDR1 as MNHEY and CDR2 as SVGAGI. The ends were cut back, 2 bases at V and 4 bases at J, with 11 bases in the middle.

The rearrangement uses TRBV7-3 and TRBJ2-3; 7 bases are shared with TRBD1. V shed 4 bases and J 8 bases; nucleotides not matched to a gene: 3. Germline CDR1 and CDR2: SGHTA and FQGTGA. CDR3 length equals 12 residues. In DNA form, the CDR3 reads TGTGCCAGCAGCTCGACAGGGACTACGCAGTATTTT. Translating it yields CASSSTGTTQYF. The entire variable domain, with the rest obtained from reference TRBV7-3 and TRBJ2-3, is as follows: GAGVSQTPSNKVTEKGKYVELRCDPISGHTALYWYRQSLGQGPEFLIYFQGTGAADDSGLPNDRFFAVRPEGSVSTLKIQRTERGDSAVYLCASSSTGTTQYFGPGTRLTVL.

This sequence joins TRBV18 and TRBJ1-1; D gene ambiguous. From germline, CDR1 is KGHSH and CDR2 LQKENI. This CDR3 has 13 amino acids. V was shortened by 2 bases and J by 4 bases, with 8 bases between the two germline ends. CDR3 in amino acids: CASSPGQLTEAFF. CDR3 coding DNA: TGTGCCAGCTCACCAGGGCAGCTCACTGAAGCTTTCTTT.